This T cell receptor (beta chain) was identified in a study of T cell responses to AZD1222 COVID-19 vaccine. Regarding the study as a whole: Among vaccine-associated CD4 TCRs, coverage spanned spike, with dominance at 160-218 and 743-854. A mostly white British donor set with more females was recruited, and clonal diversity was possibly underestimated. Unmutated variant regions reportedly attract nearly half of all spike-specific TCRs.

Repertoires were generated with immunoSEQ multiplex PCR, while TCRdb's copy carries only in-frame clones and drops some. The sample lists under 95,000 clones, around nine tenths occurring once. The CDR3 runs to 11 residues. Per the germline V gene, CDR1 is DFQATT and CDR2 is SNEGSKA (reference sequence). The V and J ends lost 7 bases and 0 bases respectively, with 7 bases between them. This clone was recorded once. Its antigen is unidentified. This rearrangement joins TRBV20-1 to TRBJ2-7; D not certain. Sample: peripheral blood, taken on day 0 of AZD1222 vaccination. The clonotype comes from an adult in good health. This CDR3 reads CSGRSSYEQYF. CDR3 bases: TGCAGTGGAAGGAGCTCCTACGAGCAGTACTTC.